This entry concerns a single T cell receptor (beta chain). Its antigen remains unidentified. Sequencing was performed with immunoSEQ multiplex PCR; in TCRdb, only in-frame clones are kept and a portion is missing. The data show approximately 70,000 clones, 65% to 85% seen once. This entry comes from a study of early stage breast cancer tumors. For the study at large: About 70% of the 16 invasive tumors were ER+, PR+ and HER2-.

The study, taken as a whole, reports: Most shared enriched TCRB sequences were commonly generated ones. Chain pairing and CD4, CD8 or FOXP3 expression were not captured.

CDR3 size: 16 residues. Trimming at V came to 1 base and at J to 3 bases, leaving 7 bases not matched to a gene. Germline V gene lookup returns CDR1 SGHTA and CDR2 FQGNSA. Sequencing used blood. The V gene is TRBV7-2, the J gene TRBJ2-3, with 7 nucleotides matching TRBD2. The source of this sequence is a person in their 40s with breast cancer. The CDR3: CASSLGAGVRTDTQYF. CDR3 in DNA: TGTGCCAGCAGCTTAGGGGCGGGAGTACGAACAGATACGCAGTATTTT.